Shown below are 32 T cell receptor beta chains from a single sample sequenced in a study of blood T cell repertoires in COVID-19. Repertoires were generated with immunoSEQ multiplex PCR, while TCRdb's copy carries only in-frame clones and drops some. The sample holds 90,000 to 130,000 clones, around 90% seen once. What was sequenced was peripheral blood. The receptor set was obtained from a woman between 45 and 65 years old with acute or convalescent COVID-19.

The chain couples TRBV29-1 to TRBJ2-5; D remains ambiguous. V dropped 4 bases and J dropped 2 bases, with 14 bases sitting between them. The germline gives CDR1 SQVTM, CDR2 ANQGSEA. This CDR3 is built from 14 residues. The DNA of the CDR3 is TGCAGCGTTGTATTACAAGACTCTCAAGAGACCCAGTACTTC. Translation: CSVVLQDSQETQYF. Combining the CDR3 with reference TRBV29-1 and TRBJ2-5 gives the whole variable domain SAVISQKPSRDICQRGTSLTIQCQVDSQVTMMFWYRQQPGQSLTLIATANQGSEATYESGFVIDKFPISRPNLTFSTLTVSNMSPEDSSIYLCSVVLQDSQETQYFGPGTRLLVL.

This clone showed up just a few times. The CDR3 sequence is CASSARGERETQYF. In DNA form, the CDR3 reads TGTGCCAGCAGTGCCAGGGGTGAGAGGGAGACCCAGTACTTC. The J gene is TRBJ2-5, the V gene TRBV16, with TRBD1 as a possible D gene (6 bases). Looked up from germline, CDR1 is KGHSY and CDR2 is FQNENV. V dropped 6 bases and J dropped 5 bases, with 16 bases sitting between them. This CDR3 has 14 amino acids.

The chain joins TRBV4-1 to TRBJ2-1, with 14 bases that match TRBD2. V shed 2 bases and J 9 bases; nucleotides not matched to a gene: 6. The germline V gene encodes CDR1 MGHRA and CDR2 YSYEKL. The CDR3 is 16 residues long. This CDR3 reads CASSQSGLAGEGEQFF. As DNA, the CDR3 is TGCGCCAGCAGCCAATCGGGACTAGCGGGAGAGGGTGAGCAGTTCTTC.

V and J are TRBV27 and TRBJ2-1, with a tentative D call TRBD1 (6 bases). Germline CDR1 MNHEY, CDR2 SMNVEV (reference sequence). The CDR3 has 15 amino acids. Between the trimmed V and J ends, which lost 6 bases and 5 bases, there was a span of 17 bases. In DNA, the CDR3 is TGTGCCAGCAGCGCAGCAGGGGCCAGACACAATGAGCAGTTCTTC. Its translation: CASSAAGARHNEQFF.

This chain connects TRBV19 to TRBJ2-1, with TRBD2 identical over 8 bases. CDR1 and CDR2 (germline): LNHDA, SQIVND (reference sequence). The CDR3 has 13 amino acids. V was pared by 4 bases and J by 9 bases, with 5 bases of the junction left unmatched. In nucleotides, the CDR3 is TGTGCCAGTAGTACGACACTAGCGGTTGAGCAGTTCTTC. Translating it yields CASSTTLAVEQFF.

The J gene is TRBJ1-4, the V gene TRBV11-2; 11 nucleotides agree with TRBD1. CDR1 is SGHAT, CDR2 FQNNGV, per germline. The CDR3 contains 15 residues. After removal of 4 bases from V and 7 bases from J, the junction contained 5 bases not matched to a gene. The CDR3 spells CASSSDRGRPEKLFF. CDR3 sequence (DNA): TGTGCCAGCAGCTCGGACAGGGGGCGGCCTGAAAAACTGTTTTTT.

The V call is TRBV27, the J call TRBJ1-2; no firm D call. This CDR3 has 14 residues. The germline V and J ends were trimmed by 0 bases and 4 bases, with 9 bases remaining between them. Germline V gene sequence: CDR1 MNHEY, CDR2 SMNVEV (reference sequence). The CDR3 region is CASSLSGRGYGYTF. The CDR3, as DNA: TGTGCCAGCAGTTTATCCGGCAGAGGCTATGGCTACACCTTC.

The chain recombines TRBV19 with TRBJ1-5, with a possible D match to TRBD1 (5 bases). This CDR3 spans 13 amino acids. Germline loops: CDR1 LNHDA, CDR2 SQIVND (reference sequence). V dropped 8 bases and J dropped 7 bases, with 15 bases sitting between them. As DNA, the CDR3 is TGTGCCAGTGCGGAGGGGCGGAGACAGCCCCAGCATTTT. This encodes CASAEGRRQPQHF.

This clone was seen a handful of times. The chain couples TRBV5-1 to TRBJ2-2; no definite D call. The CDR3 covers 12 residues. Germline lookup yields CDR1 SGHRS and CDR2 YFSETQ. V lost 4 bases, J lost 7 bases, and 8 bases lay in between. The CDR3 coding sequence is TGCGCCAGCAGCCGCGACTTCGGGGAGCTGTTTTTT. As protein: CASSRDFGELFF.

V gene TRBV5-1 combines with J gene TRBJ2-1, with 10 bases identical to TRBD2. V lost 2 bases and J lost 10; bases outside the gene matches: 27. The CDR3 extends over 21 amino acids. CDR1 is SGHRS and CDR2 is YFSETQ in the germline V gene. DNA of the CDR3: TGCGCCAGCAGCTTCTTGCCGGGACAGATAAGGACTAGCGGAACTAAAGGGGAGCAGTTCTTC. Translation: CASSFLPGQIRTSGTKGEQFF.

The J gene is TRBJ2-7, the V gene TRBV11-2; a possible D gene is TRBD1 (6 bases). Germline V gene lookup returns CDR1 SGHAT and CDR2 FQNNGV. V was trimmed by 5 bases and J by 0 bases, leaving 17 bases between them. CDR3 size: 16 residues. CDR3 sequence: CASSRGSGVVSYEQYF. Written as DNA, the CDR3 is TGTGCCAGCAGCCGTGGGTCAGGGGTCGTCTCCTACGAGCAGTACTTC.

V usage is TRBV5-1 and J usage is TRBJ2-7; tentatively, D is TRBD2 (6 bases). The germline V gene has CDR1 SGHRS and CDR2 YFSETQ. This CDR3 is built from 14 residues. The V gene lost 1 base and the J gene lost 5 bases, with 13 bases spanning the gap. CDR3 sequence: CASSLSPGEDEQYF. As DNA, the CDR3 is TGCGCCAGCAGCTTGAGTCCCGGGGAGGACGAGCAGTACTTC.

The V call is TRBV2, the J call TRBJ2-2; D not certain. This CDR3 is 14 amino acids long. Germline CDR1 SNHLY, CDR2 FYNNEI. Between the trimmed V and J ends, which lost 3 bases and 7 bases, there was a span of 12 bases. CDR3 nucleotides: TGTGCCAGCAGTGAGTGGCCTCAAAGCGGGGAGCTGTTTTTT. Translating it yields CASSEWPQSGELFF.

The chain joins TRBV11-2 to TRBJ2-1; no definite D call. V was clipped by 5 bases and J by 9 bases, with 8 bases between them. Per the germline V gene, CDR1 is SGHAT and CDR2 is FQNNGV. The CDR3 has 11 amino acids. The CDR3 bases are TGTGCCAGCAGCACGGTCCTTGAGCAGTTCTTC. Translation: CASSTVLEQFF.

This chain connects TRBV29-1 to TRBJ2-3; 16 nucleotides line up with TRBD2. J lost 13 bases, V lost 5 bases, and 18 bases had no gene match. The CDR3 spans 17 residues. Germline V lookup: CDR1 SQVTM, CDR2 ANQGSEA. CDR3 residues: CSVTGTSGRAVSSGKYF. As DNA, the CDR3 is TGCAGCGTTACCGGGACTAGCGGGAGGGCCGTGTCCAGCGGCAAGTATTTT.

This clone was recorded once. The CDR3 DNA is TGTGCCAGCAGGGAGGGTAGCGGACGACACTGGACCCAGTACTTC. Translating it yields CASREGSGRHWTQYF. The J gene is TRBJ2-5, the V gene TRBV7-2; perhaps TRBD2 as D (6 bases). CDR3 size: 15 residues. V lost 6 bases, J lost 7 bases, and 21 bases lay in between. Germline CDR1 is SGHTA and CDR2 is FQGNSA. Together with reference TRBV7-2 and TRBJ2-5, the CDR3 gives the full variable domain: GAGVSQSPSNKVTEKGKDVELRCDPISGHTALYWYRQSLGQGLEFLIYFQGNSAPDKSGLPSDRFSAERTGGSVSTLTIQRTQQEDSAVYLCASREGSGRHWTQYFGPGTRLLVL.

The chain carries TRBV10-2 and TRBJ2-7; tentative D call: TRBD2 (5 bases). The length of the CDR3 is 12 residues. CDR1 and CDR2 from the germline V gene are WSHSY and SAAADI. The V end lost 8 bases, the J end lost 4 bases, and 12 bases lay between the germline ends. The CDR3, as DNA: TGCGCCAGCGCAGGCGGGTGGTACGAGCAGTACTTC. Translation gives CASAGGWYEQYF.

This clone was seen once. The V gene is TRBV6-5, the J gene TRBJ2-3, with a possible D match to TRBD1 (6 bases). CDR1 is MNHEY and CDR2 is SVGAGI in the germline V gene. With 2 bases removed from V and 4 bases from J, the gap between germline ends came to 13 bases. The CDR3 consists of 15 residues. CDR3 protein: CASSYRQGRSDTQYF. CDR3 in DNA: TGTGCCAGCAGTTACCGCCAGGGGCGATCAGATACGCAGTATTTT.

CDR3 nucleotide sequence: TGTGCCAGCAGCCCGCTTACTAGCGGGAGGCCCGGACGATTCTACAATGAGCAGTTCTTC. Translated, it gives CASSPLTSGRPGRFYNEQFF. The chain couples TRBV21-1 to TRBJ2-1; the table's D call, TRBD2, was not checked against the DNA. TRBV21-1 corresponds to a pseudogene. The CDR3 has 20 amino acids.

This clone is a singleton in its sample. The chain uses TRBV6-6 and TRBJ1-5, with 7 bases lining up with TRBD1. This CDR3 comprises 13 residues. The trim removed 7 bases at V and 6 bases at J, leaving 6 bases unmatched. Germline V gene lookup returns CDR1 MNHNY and CDR2 SVGAGI (reference sequence). The CDR3 loop reads CASTPQGSQPQHF. The DNA of the CDR3 is TGTGCCAGCACACCACAGGGGAGTCAGCCCCAGCATTTT.

Here the CDR3 reads CASSPTGLGEETQYF. In nucleotides, the CDR3 is TGTGCCAGCAGCCCGACGGGACTAGGGGAGGAGACCCAGTACTTC. The chain is built from TRBV7-7 and TRBJ2-5; TRBD2 agrees at 8 bases. The germline V gene encodes CDR1 SSHAT and CDR2 FNYEAQ (reference sequence). The CDR3 is made up of 15 amino acids. Losses at the gene ends were 5 bases for V and 5 bases for J; bases not matched to a gene: 10.

The chain is built from TRBV3-1 (or the pseudogene TRBV3-2) and TRBJ2-1, with 7 positions matching TRBD1. Trimming cost V 4 bases and J 5 bases; bases outside gene matches: 11. Per the germline V gene, CDR1 is LGHDT and CDR2 is YNNKEL (reference sequence). The CDR3 has 16 residues. The CDR3, as DNA: TGTGCCAGCAGCCGGAATACAGGGGTGGGCCACAATGAGCAGTTCTTC. It encodes CASSRNTGVGHNEQFF.

V usage is TRBV11-2 and J usage is TRBJ1-6, with 9 bases fitting TRBD1. J lost 14 bases, V lost 2 bases, and 7 bases had no gene match. The CDR3 totals 14 residues. Per the germline V gene, CDR1 is SGHAT and CDR2 is FQNNGV. The CDR3 is CASSLLGQGVTLHF. DNA for the CDR3: TGTGCCAGCAGCTTACTGGGACAGGGAGTCACCCTCCACTTT. Filled out from reference TRBV11-2 and TRBJ1-6, the complete variable domain reads EAGVAQSPRYKIIEKRQSVAFWCNPISGHATLYWYQQILGQGPKLLIQFQNNGVVDDSQLPKDRFSAERLKGVDSTLKIQPAKLEDSAVYLCASSLLGQGVTLHFGNGTRLTVT.

This clone was detected a few times. The chain couples TRBV6-5 to TRBJ2-7; 10 bases fit TRBD2. Germline V gene sequence: CDR1 MNHEY, CDR2 SVGAGI. The junction had 10 bases not matched to a gene; V was cut back by 8 bases and J by 6 bases. The length of the CDR3 is 14 residues. The CDR3 bases are TGTGCCAGCCAATTTGGGAGCGGGAGGGGCGAGCAGTACTTC. It encodes CASQFGSGRGEQYF.

This clone has more than one count but fewer than ten. This chain joins TRBV28 and TRBJ1-5; TRBD1 aligns across 11 bases. Per germline, CDR1 MDHEN and CDR2 SYDVKM. CDR3 length: 16 amino acids. The trim removed 5 bases at V and 6 bases at J, leaving 9 bases unmatched. The CDR3 here is CASSAYGQGAGQPQHF. As DNA, the CDR3 is TGTGCCAGCAGTGCTTACGGACAGGGGGCGGGTCAGCCCCAGCATTTT.

This rearrangement joins TRBV11-3 to TRBJ2-2, with a possible D match to TRBD2 (6 bases). This CDR3 contains 16 residues. CDR1 and CDR2 from the germline V gene are SGHNT and YENEEA. V lost 6 bases and J 6 bases, leaving 20 bases between the germline ends. The CDR3 DNA follows: TGTGCCAGCAGTTTAAGGGACTTTCTGGGGGCCGGGGAGCTGTTTTTT. Encoded protein: CASSLRDFLGAGELFF.

The V gene is TRBV18, the J gene TRBJ1-2, with 11 bases identical to TRBD1. This CDR3 has 15 residues. Germline CDR1 reads KGHSH; CDR2 reads LQKENI. V was pared by 5 bases and J by 2 bases, with 4 bases of the junction left unmatched. The CDR3 region is CASSSGDRGNYGYTF. CDR3 nucleotide sequence: TGTGCCAGCTCATCAGGGGACAGGGGGAACTATGGCTACACCTTC.

This clone has a handful of counts. The chain carries TRBV6-4 and TRBJ2-2; D remains unclear. V gave up 5 bases and J gave up 4 bases, with 8 bases separating them. Per germline, CDR1 MRHNA and CDR2 SNTAGT. The CDR3 is made up of 13 amino acids. This CDR3 reads CASSQVGTGELFF. CDR3 nucleotides: TGTGCCAGCAGTCAAGTCGGCACCGGGGAGCTGTTTTTT.

This chain connects TRBV15 to TRBJ2-4; D unclear. V lost 3 bases to trimming and J lost 7 bases, with 10 bases between them. The CDR3 length is 13 residues. CDR1 is LNHNV and CDR2 is YYDKDF in the germline V gene (reference sequence). CDR3 residues: CATSSYSENIQYF. Here the CDR3 DNA reads TGTGCCACCAGCAGCTATTCGGAGAACATTCAGTACTTC.

With regard to this clone: The limits of the CDR3 on the DNA are not certain, so only TCRdb's listed CDR3 is given. This chain joins TRBV19 and TRBJ1-5. The germline CDR1 and CDR2 sequences are LNHDA and SQIVND (reference sequence). The CDR3 has 15 amino acids, counting both end residues. Here the CDR3 reads CASTSGPGRDQPQHF.

This chain connects TRBV5-4 to TRBJ2-1; D uncertain. CDR1 is SGHNT and CDR2 is YYREEE in the germline V gene (reference sequence). CDR3 length: 13 residues. Trimming took off 0 bases at V and 9 bases at J, with 10 bases between the two ends. The CDR3 DNA reads as TGTGCCAGCAGCTTGGACCACGGCGGTGAGCAGTTCTTC. Translated: CASSLDHGGEQFF.

The genes are TRBV2 and TRBJ2-3, with 12 nucleotides matching TRBD2. Trimming at V came to 8 bases and at J to 2 bases, leaving 5 bases not matched to a gene. The CDR3 consists of 15 residues. Germline assignment: CDR1 SNHLY and CDR2 FYNNEI. The CDR3 loop is CASGRTSGDTDTQYF. The CDR3 region has the DNA TGTGCCAGCGGTAGGACTAGCGGGGACACAGATACGCAGTATTTT.